The 23 T cell receptor beta chains reported below all come from one sample, sequenced in a study of early T cells in non-severe SARS-CoV-2 infection (TCRdb year 2021). Libraries were prepared through 5' RACE. Sequencing was performed on a NextSeq 500. The raw public reads went through TCRdb reprocessing: fastp at Q25, MiXCR clone calling, in-frame beta chains kept. When rows share a CDR3 protein, they turn into one entry using the most common DNA and genes. The sample has approximately 80,000 distinct CDR3 sequences on record, approximately 10% of them singletons. Clones ranked in the top ten supply 12% of the sample. The specimen was whole blood, collected at baseline. The receptors derive from an adult who was a healthcare worker with PCR-confirmed SARS-CoV-2 infection or an uninfected control (not recorded which).

V and J are TRBV20-1 and TRBJ2-5; 8 bases are a match to TRBD1. After removal of 5 bases from V and 7 bases from J, the junction contained 15 bases not matched to a gene. This CDR3 comprises 15 residues. Per germline, CDR1 DFQATT and CDR2 SNEGSKA (reference sequence). The CDR3 nucleotides read TGCAGTGCTTTTGAGGCGGCAGGGGGCCAGGCGACCCAGTACTTC. Residues: CSAFEAAGGQATQYF.

This clonotype was detected a few times. This chain links TRBV7-9 with TRBJ2-1, with D perhaps matching TRBD1 or TRBD2 (6 bases each). CDR1 SEHNR and CDR2 FQNEAQ come from the germline V gene (reference sequence). The CDR3 has 14 amino acids. V was trimmed by 7 bases and J by 7 bases, leaving 17 bases between them. CDR3 protein: CASTSLRGRNEQFF. For the CDR3, the DNA is TGTGCCAGCACCTCACTAAGGGGGAGGAATGAGCAGTTCTTC.

The rearrangement uses TRBV3-1 and TRBJ1-1; no definite D call. Trimming shortened V by 3 bases and J by 4 bases, and 6 bases separated the two germline ends. The CDR3 runs 12 residues. The germline V gene encodes CDR1 LGHDT and CDR2 YNNKEL (reference sequence). CDR3 nucleotide sequence: TGTGCCAGCAGCCACGGGGTCACTGAAGCTTTCTTT. Amino acid sequence: CASSHGVTEAFF.

The DNA of the CDR3 is TGTGCCAGCAGTTTGGAGGGTTTCGGGACCCAGTACTTC. This encodes CASSLEGFGTQYF. The V and J genes are TRBV27 and TRBJ2-5; possibly TRBD2 for D (6 bases). Germline lookup yields CDR1 MNHEY and CDR2 SMNVEV (reference sequence). This CDR3 contains 13 residues. The germline V and J ends were trimmed by 3 bases and 7 bases, with 12 bases remaining between them.

This clonotype occurred many times. V and J are TRBV19 and TRBJ1-5; D is ambiguous. The germline V gene encodes CDR1 LNHDA and CDR2 SQIVND (reference sequence). This CDR3 region has 13 residues. The V and J ends lost 4 bases and 6 bases respectively, with 10 bases between them. The DNA of the CDR3 is TGTGCCAGTAGTACGGGGAGCCCTCAGCCCCAGCATTTT. Encoded protein: CASSTGSPQPQHF.

This rearrangement joins TRBV29-1 to TRBJ1-1, with a weak D call TRBD1 (5 bases). This CDR3 is built from 14 residues. V gave up 2 bases and J gave up 7 bases, with 17 bases separating them. The germline CDR1 and CDR2 sequences are SQVTM and ANQGSEA. This CDR3 reads CSVESEVRDLEAFF. CDR3 sequence (DNA): TGCAGCGTTGAATCGGAGGTAAGGGACCTTGAAGCTTTCTTT.

This clonotype was seen ten or more times. The chain carries TRBV7-9 and TRBJ1-2, with 7 positions matching TRBD1. The germline gives CDR1 SEHNR, CDR2 FQNEAQ (reference sequence). V trimming: 1 base; J trimming: 4 bases; junction bases outside the gene matches: 3. The CDR3 is made up of 14 amino acids. CDR3 nucleotide sequence: TGTGCCAGCAGCTTAGGACAGGGACCCTATGGCTACACCTTC. As protein: CASSLGQGPYGYTF.

There are many counts of this clonotype. The chain couples TRBV6-1 to TRBJ2-7; 7 nucleotides line up with TRBD1. Germline V gene data show CDR1 as MNHNS and CDR2 as SASEGT. The J segment lost 0 bases and the V segment lost 3 bases, leaving 5 bases of the junction unmatched. The CDR3 sequence is 15 residues long. CDR3 DNA sequence: TGTGCCAGCAGTGACCGGGACAGTAGCTCCTACGAGCAGTACTTC. This sequence encodes CASSDRDSSSYEQYF.

This clonotype has only a few counts. The gene calls are TRBV6-2 or TRBV6-3 and TRBJ2-7; TRBD1 or TRBD2 may be the D gene (5 bases each). The ends were cut back, 2 bases at V and 5 bases at J, with 19 bases in the middle. Germline loops: CDR1 MNHEY, CDR2 SVGEGT. CDR3 length equals 16 residues. The CDR3 DNA follows: TGTGCCAGCAGTTACCACCTGGGACGCCTTGGGGACGAGCAGTACTTC. Translation: CASSYHLGRLGDEQYF.

V gene TRBV6-5 combines with J gene TRBJ2-5; TRBD2 agrees at 9 bases. V trimming: 10 bases; J trimming: 1 base; junction bases outside the gene matches: 10. The CDR3 sequence is 15 residues long. Germline loops: CDR1 MNHEY, CDR2 SVGAGI. For the CDR3, the DNA is TGTGCCACCACTCGACTAGCGGAAACCCAAGAGACCCAGTACTTC. Protein sequence: CATTRLAETQETQYF.

This sequence joins TRBV3-1 and TRBJ1-2; 9 nucleotides align to TRBD1. The CDR3 has 16 residues. CDR1 and CDR2 from the germline V gene are LGHDT and YNNKEL (reference sequence). V trimming: 4 bases; J trimming: 8 bases; junction bases outside the gene matches: 14. The CDR3, as DNA: TGTGCCAGCAGCCTTTTTGGGGGACAGGGTAGAGCCGGCTACACCTTC. Translated, it gives CASSLFGGQGRAGYTF.

This clonotype was found many times. The V call is TRBV20-1, the J call TRBJ2-7; D possibly matches TRBD1 or TRBD2 (6 bases each). The V end lost 3 bases, the J end lost 0 bases, and 18 bases lay between the germline ends. CDR1 and CDR2 (germline): DFQATT, SNEGSKA (reference sequence). The CDR3 spans 16 residues. The CDR3, as DNA: TGCAGTGCTAGCCCTCTAAGGGGGGTGAGCTCCTACGAGCAGTACTTC. It encodes CSASPLRGVSSYEQYF.

This clonotype was seen only a few times. The CDR3 DNA is TGCAGCGTTGTTGCGCGGTGGGGCACTGAAGCTTTCTTT. This translates into CSVVARWGTEAFF. This chain uses TRBV29-1 with TRBJ1-1; D is unresolved. V dropped 4 bases and J dropped 4 bases, with 13 bases sitting between them. CDR1 is SQVTM and CDR2 is ANQGSEA in the germline V gene. This CDR3 comprises 13 residues.

The rearrangement links TRBV27 to TRBJ1-4; D unclear. In germline, CDR1 is MNHEY, CDR2 SMNVEV (reference sequence). The CDR3 has 14 residues. V was trimmed by 4 bases and J by 7 bases, leaving 13 bases between them. The CDR3 here is CASSSRAHGEKLFF. The DNA of the CDR3 is TGTGCCAGCAGTTCACGTGCGCATGGTGAAAAACTGTTTTTT.

This clonotype was counted only a few times. The chain uses TRBV6-6 and TRBJ1-3, with 8 bases that match TRBD1. Losses at the gene ends were 5 bases for V and 3 bases for J; bases not matched to a gene: 6. This CDR3 comprises 15 residues. Germline V gives CDR1 MNHNY, CDR2 SVGAGI (reference sequence). This CDR3 is CASSRTGSDGNTIYF. The CDR3 region has the DNA TGTGCCAGCAGTCGGACAGGGTCGGATGGAAACACCATATATTTT.

The gene calls are TRBV28 and TRBJ2-6, with 9 positions matching TRBD2. This CDR3 comprises 17 residues. The J segment lost 0 bases and the V segment lost 4 bases, leaving 4 bases of the junction unmatched. Germline CDR1 reads MDHEN; CDR2 reads SYDVKM. Written as DNA, the CDR3 is TGTGCCAGCAGTTCCAGCGGGGGGATCTCTGGGGCCAACGTCCTGACTTTC. Its translation: CASSSSGGISGANVLTF.

The CDR3 loop is CASSQAQGTNEKLFF. As DNA, the CDR3 is TGTGCCAGCAGCCAAGCCCAGGGGACTAATGAAAAACTGTTTTTT. The J gene is TRBJ1-4, the V gene TRBV14; possibly TRBD1 for D (6 bases). This CDR3 comprises 15 residues. Germline V gene sequence: CDR1 SGHDN, CDR2 FVKESK. Deletions cut 1 base from V and 2 bases from J, with 8 bases between.

The chain carries TRBV12-3 or TRBV12-4 and TRBJ2-7, with D hard to call. The CDR3 consists of 12 residues. The V gene lost 9 bases and the J gene lost 5 bases, with 14 bases spanning the gap. Here the CDR3 DNA reads TGTGCCAGTAGATTTGGAGCCGACGAGCAGTACTTC. Protein: CASRFGADEQYF.

This clonotype has more than one count but fewer than ten. The chain couples TRBV14 to TRBJ1-3; unclear D gene. Germline values: CDR1 SGHDN, CDR2 FVKESK. Trimming left V 4 bases short and J 0 bases short, with 10 bases between. CDR3 size: 15 residues. CDR3 in DNA: TGTGCCAGCAGCCGCCACGGAAGCTCTGGAAACACCATATATTTT. Translated, it gives CASSRHGSSGNTIYF.

Only a few counts were recorded for this clonotype. The chain is built from TRBV5-4 and TRBJ2-7; 8 bases match TRBD1. This CDR3 is 15 amino acids long. Germline lookup yields CDR1 SGHNT and CDR2 YYREEE (reference sequence). J lost 1 base, V lost 2 bases, and 5 bases had no gene match. CDR3 bases: TGTGCCAGCAGCTTACCGGGACAGGCATCCTACGAGCAGTACTTC. This encodes CASSLPGQASYEQYF.

The V and J genes are TRBV2 and TRBJ2-3; D is unclear. Germline V gives CDR1 SNHLY, CDR2 FYNNEI. This CDR3 region has 15 residues. Trimming took off 1 base at V and 10 bases at J, with 18 bases between the two ends. CDR3 sequence: CASSEGQFSRVAQYF. The CDR3 bases are TGTGCCAGCAGTGAAGGGCAGTTCTCCCGGGTGGCGCAGTATTTT.

This chain connects TRBV7-9 to TRBJ1-2; tentatively, D is TRBD1 (5 bases). The CDR3 consists of 16 residues. CDR1 and CDR2 (germline): SEHNR, FQNEAQ (reference sequence). The ends were cut back, 7 bases at V and 4 bases at J, with 22 bases in the middle. CDR3 nucleotide sequence: TGTGCCAGCACCCTCTTGGACGCCGGGACGGGCTATGGCTACACCTTC. This codes for CASTLLDAGTGYGYTF.

In its sample, this clonotype was seen a few times. The chain links TRBV4-1 to TRBJ2-5; D call uncertain. The germline V gene encodes CDR1 MGHRA and CDR2 YSYEKL. The CDR3 spans 15 residues. V was shortened by 4 bases and J by 0 bases, with 12 bases between the two germline ends. CDR3 sequence: CASSRDSTYQETQYF. DNA for the CDR3: TGCGCCAGCAGCCGAGATTCAACGTACCAAGAGACCCAGTACTTC.